This TCR beta chain was profiled in a study of shared clonotypes between healthy human individuals (dated by TCRdb to the early 2020s). A note on the overall study: A couple of women and a few men aged 18 to 49 years were included in the cohort. To increase sequencing depth and limit assay-specific biases, TCR repertoire library preparation and sequencing were carried out by different laboratories using diverse techniques. Each donor's leukapheresis produced roughly between about 0.8 and 8.9 billion PBMCs. To estimate repertoire size and how much clonotypes are shared between individuals, the study performed deep sequencing of blood TCR repertoires from a few healthy adults. Per donor, three plates each were used for CD4 naive and CD4 memory, two for CD8 naive, and one for CD8 memory. Results the study describes overall, beyond this receptor: Because the study included a small number of donors, the genetic and exposure-history diversity represented was limited. Incomplete sequencing was indicated by rarefaction of sorted-subset datasets, despite the large sequencing depth. Sampling was limited to blood, and TCR repertoires in tissue likely differ from TCR repertoires in blood. Based on pairwise subsampling, the degree of clonotype sharing among donors was expected to be affected by sequencing depth. When four donors were compared, the shared fraction of clonotypes was around 5.1% for naive CD4, around 4% for naive CD8, roughly 2.3% for memory CD4, and approximately 0.4% for memory CD8. Larger estimated clonotype richness was generally found for naive subsets than for memory subsets. Compared with non-shared clonotypes, clonotypes shared by all four sorted-subset donors had higher generation probabilities.

To note about this clone: No cognate antigen has been identified for it. No base qualities exist here, and no much larger clone lies one base off it.

Using the deep immunoSEQ assay, multiplex PCR amplified TCR CDR3 regions from genomic DNA. Extracted genomic DNA from each cell subset was spread evenly across all wells of several immunoSEQ 96-well plates, with each plate serving as a replicate. For sorted subsets, each replicate PCR was loaded with roughly 200 ng genomic DNA, equivalent to some 31,000 T cell genomes. Purified libraries were measured with a Qubit 3.0 fluorometer, size-checked on a Bioanalyzer 2100, and measured again with the KAPA Library Quantification kit. Each immunoSEQ 96-well plate was sequenced on its own single-read 150-cycle Illumina NextSeq 550 flow cell. Per the authors' processing: The immunoSEQ output contained only junctional sequences without quality scores, so filtering could not match that applied to full-length reads. To assign V/J genes and CDR3, sequences were annotated using PyIR, a Python wrapper for IgBLAST v1.9, with IMGT germline references. Reads were removed for weak V/J assignments (E-value above 1e-6), missing CDR3, stop codons, out-of-frame junctions, or ambiguous translated residues. V3J clonotypes were defined as sequences sharing an identical inferred V gene, J gene, and CDR3 amino acid sequence. Percentage overlap between repertoires was computed as shared unique clonotypes divided by the size of the smaller repertoire. Three approaches were used to assess repertoire richness: RTK rarefaction, the Chao1 estimator, and Recon v2.1 estimates of unobserved clonotypes. For all TCRbeta clonotypes obtained by the gDNA method from a few donors, generation probabilities were computed with OLGA. Held by TCRdb, this immuneACCESS table contains in-frame sequences only and omits some clones. Under half of the omission traces to an unresolved V gene where checked; the cause of the rest is unknown. The V and J calls and clone size were taken over from that table, and D and trimming were inferred from the DNA. The sample table shows millions of clones, and more than 80% are seen once. The ten largest clonotypes hold about 0.41% of the sample.

The donors were healthy, HIV-negative adults who had no recently reported acute infections or vaccinations. Every donor was a Caucasian adult residing in Nashville, Tennessee, USA. CD4+ T cells were enriched through magnetic negative selection, after which naive cells were positively selected on CD45RA and the remaining negative fraction served as the memory subset. Blood was collected by leukapheresis, and PBMCs were isolated by Ficoll-Histopaque density gradient centrifugation and then cryopreserved in liquid nitrogen vapor phase. Purity and quantity of every magnetically sorted T cell population were checked by analytical flow cytometry. Each sorted fraction had its genomic DNA isolated and then quantified by UV absorbance on a Nanodrop 2000c. Inclusive of the bounding cysteine and phenylalanine, the CDR3 is 14 residues long. Left in the record is the CDR3 DNA by itself, 42 bases read in frame from the first base. The germline V gene provides CDR1 SGHRS and CDR2 YFSETQ. After removal of 1 base from V and 6 bases from J, the junction retains 3 bases not matched to a gene.

Sequencing was done on a sample of naive CD4+ T cells from PBMCs. The cell subset or site tag for this specimen amounts to: CD45RA+ positively selected. The sequence joins TRBV5-1 to TRBJ1-1, with 10 bases matching TRBD1. The receptor comes from a young man in good health. Some clones in this sample may be carry-over from other donors' samples. Read as DNA, the sequence is TGCGCCAGCAGCTTGCTCGGGACAGGGGCTGAAGCTTTCTTT. Translated, it reads CASSLLGTGAEAFF. Joined to the reference TRBV5-1 and TRBJ1-1 proteins, this CDR3 gives the full variable domain: KAGVTQTPRYLIKTRGQQVTLSCSPISGHRSVSWYQQTPGQGLQFLFEYFSETQRNKGNFPGRFSGRQFSNSRSEMNVSTLELGDSALYLCASSLLGTGAEAFFGQGTRLTVV.